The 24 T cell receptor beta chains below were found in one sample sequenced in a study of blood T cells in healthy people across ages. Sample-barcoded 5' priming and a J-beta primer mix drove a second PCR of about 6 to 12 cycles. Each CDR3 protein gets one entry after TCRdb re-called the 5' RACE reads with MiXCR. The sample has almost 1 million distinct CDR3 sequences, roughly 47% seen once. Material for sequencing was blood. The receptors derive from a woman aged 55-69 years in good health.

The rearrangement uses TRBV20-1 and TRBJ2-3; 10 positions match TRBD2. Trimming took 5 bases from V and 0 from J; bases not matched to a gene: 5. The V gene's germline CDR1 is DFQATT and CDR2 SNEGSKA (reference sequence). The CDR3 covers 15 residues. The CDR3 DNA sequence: TGCAGTGCTGCCACGACTAGCGGGAGCACAGATACGCAGTATTTT. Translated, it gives CSAATTSGSTDTQYF.

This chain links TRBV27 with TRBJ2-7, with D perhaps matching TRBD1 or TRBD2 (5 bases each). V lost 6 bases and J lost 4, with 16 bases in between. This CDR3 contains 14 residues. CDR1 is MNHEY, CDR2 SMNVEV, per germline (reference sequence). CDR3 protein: CASRSPGPSYEQYF. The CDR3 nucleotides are TGTGCCAGCAGGAGTCCGGGACCCTCTTACGAGCAGTACTTC.

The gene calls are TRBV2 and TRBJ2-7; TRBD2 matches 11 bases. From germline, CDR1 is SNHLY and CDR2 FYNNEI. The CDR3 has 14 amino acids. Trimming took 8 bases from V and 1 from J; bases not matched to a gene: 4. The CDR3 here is CASGGLAVSYEQYF. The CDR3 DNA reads TGTGCCAGCGGGGGACTAGCGGTTTCCTACGAGCAGTACTTC.

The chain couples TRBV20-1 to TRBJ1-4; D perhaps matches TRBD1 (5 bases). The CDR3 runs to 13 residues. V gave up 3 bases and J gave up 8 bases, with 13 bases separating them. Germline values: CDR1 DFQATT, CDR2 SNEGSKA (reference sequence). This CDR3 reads CSASPRGMEKLFF. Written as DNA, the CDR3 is TGCAGTGCTAGCCCCCGGGGGATGGAAAAACTGTTTTTT.

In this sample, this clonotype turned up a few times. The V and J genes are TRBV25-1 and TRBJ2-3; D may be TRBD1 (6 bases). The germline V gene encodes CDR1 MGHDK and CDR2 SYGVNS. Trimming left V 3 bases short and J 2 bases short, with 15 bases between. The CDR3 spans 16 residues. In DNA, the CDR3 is TGTGCCAGCAGTGATCGGGCACAGGGAGTCACAGATACGCAGTATTTT. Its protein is CASSDRAQGVTDTQYF.

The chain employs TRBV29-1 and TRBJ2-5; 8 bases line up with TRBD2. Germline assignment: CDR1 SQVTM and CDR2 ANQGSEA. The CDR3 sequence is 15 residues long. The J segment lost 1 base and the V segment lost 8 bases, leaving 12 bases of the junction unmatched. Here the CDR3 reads CSRLSGSWRQETQYF. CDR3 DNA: TGCAGCCGACTCAGCGGGAGCTGGCGCCAAGAGACCCAGTACTTC.

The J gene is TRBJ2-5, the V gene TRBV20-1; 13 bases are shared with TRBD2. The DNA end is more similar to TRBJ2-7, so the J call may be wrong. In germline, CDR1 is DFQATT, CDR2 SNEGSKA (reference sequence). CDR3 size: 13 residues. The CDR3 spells CSAWTSGSYEQYF. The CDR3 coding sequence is TGCAGTGCTTGGACTAGCGGGAGTTACGAGCAGTACTTC.

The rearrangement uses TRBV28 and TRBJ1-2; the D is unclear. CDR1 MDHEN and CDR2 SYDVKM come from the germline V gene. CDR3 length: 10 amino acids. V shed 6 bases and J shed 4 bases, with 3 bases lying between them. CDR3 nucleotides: TGTGCCAGCAGCTCCTATGGCTACACCTTC. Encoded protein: CASSSYGYTF.

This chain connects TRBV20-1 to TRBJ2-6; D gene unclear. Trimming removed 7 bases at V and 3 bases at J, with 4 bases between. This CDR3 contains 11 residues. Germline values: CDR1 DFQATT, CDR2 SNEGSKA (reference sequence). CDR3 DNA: TGCAGTGGGCGTGGGGCCAACGTCCTGACTTTC. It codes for CSGRGANVLTF.

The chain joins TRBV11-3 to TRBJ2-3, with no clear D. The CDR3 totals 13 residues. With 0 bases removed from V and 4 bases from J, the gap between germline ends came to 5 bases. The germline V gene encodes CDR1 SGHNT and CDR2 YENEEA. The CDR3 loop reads CASSLETADTQYF. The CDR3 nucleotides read TGTGCCAGCAGCTTAGAGACGGCAGATACGCAGTATTTT.

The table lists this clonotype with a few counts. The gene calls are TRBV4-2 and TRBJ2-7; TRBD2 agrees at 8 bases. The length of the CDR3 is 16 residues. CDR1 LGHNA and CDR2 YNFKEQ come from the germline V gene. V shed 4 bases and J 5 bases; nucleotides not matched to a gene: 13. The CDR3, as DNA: TGTGCCAGCAGCCTAAAGTCGGGCAGCGGGAGCCACGAGCAGTACTTC. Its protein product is CASSLKSGSGSHEQYF.

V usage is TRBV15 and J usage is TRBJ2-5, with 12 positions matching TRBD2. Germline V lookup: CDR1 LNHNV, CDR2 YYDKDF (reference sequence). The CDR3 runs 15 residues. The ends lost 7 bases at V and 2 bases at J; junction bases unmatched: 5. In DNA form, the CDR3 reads TGTGCCACCACCTGGACTAGCGGGGCTCAAGAGACCCAGTACTTC. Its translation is CATTWTSGAQETQYF.

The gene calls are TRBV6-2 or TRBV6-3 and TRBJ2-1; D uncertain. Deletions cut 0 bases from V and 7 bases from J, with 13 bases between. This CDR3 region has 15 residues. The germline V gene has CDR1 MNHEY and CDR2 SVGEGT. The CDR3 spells CASSYSKSVVNEQFF. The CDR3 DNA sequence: TGTGCCAGCAGTTACTCGAAGTCCGTCGTGAATGAGCAGTTCTTC.

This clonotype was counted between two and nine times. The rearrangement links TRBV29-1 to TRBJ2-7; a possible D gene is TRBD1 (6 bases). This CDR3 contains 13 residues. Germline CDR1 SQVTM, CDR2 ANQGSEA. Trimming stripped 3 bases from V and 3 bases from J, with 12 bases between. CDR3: CSVEIVRGYEQYF. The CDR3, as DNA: TGCAGCGTTGAGATAGTCAGGGGCTACGAGCAGTACTTC.

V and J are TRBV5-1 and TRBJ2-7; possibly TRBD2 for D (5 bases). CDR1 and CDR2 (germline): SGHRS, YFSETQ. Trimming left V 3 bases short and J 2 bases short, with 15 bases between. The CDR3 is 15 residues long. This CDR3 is CASSSRTGSTYEQYF. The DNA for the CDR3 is TGCGCCAGCAGCTCCCGTACGGGAAGTACCTACGAGCAGTACTTC.

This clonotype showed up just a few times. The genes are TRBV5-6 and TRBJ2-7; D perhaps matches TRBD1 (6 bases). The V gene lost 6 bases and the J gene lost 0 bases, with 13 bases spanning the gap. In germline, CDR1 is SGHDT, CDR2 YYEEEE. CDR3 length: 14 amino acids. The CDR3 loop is CASILQGYSYEQYF. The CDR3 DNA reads TGTGCCAGCATCCTTCAGGGGTACTCCTACGAGCAGTACTTC.

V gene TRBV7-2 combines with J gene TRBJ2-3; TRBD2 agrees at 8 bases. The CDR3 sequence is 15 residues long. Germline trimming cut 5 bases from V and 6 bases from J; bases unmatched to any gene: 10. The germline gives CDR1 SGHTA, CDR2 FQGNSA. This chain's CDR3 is CASSGSGTRPDTQYF. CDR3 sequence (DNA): TGTGCCAGCAGCGGCAGCGGGACTAGACCTGATACGCAGTATTTT.

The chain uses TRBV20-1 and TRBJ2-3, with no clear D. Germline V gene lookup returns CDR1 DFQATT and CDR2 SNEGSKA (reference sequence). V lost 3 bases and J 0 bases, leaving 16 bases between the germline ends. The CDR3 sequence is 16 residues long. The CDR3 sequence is CSASGRSVSSTDTQYF. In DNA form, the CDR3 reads TGCAGTGCTAGCGGGCGGTCCGTATCTAGCACAGATACGCAGTATTTT.

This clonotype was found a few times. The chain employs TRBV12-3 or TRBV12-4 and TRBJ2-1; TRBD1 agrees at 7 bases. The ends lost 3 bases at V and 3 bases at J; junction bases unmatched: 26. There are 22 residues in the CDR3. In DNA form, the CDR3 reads TGTGCCAGCAGTTTTCGACTCGGATCCAGGGGGTTAACCGCCCCCAACTACAATGAGCAGTTCTTC. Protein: CASSFRLGSRGLTAPNYNEQFF.

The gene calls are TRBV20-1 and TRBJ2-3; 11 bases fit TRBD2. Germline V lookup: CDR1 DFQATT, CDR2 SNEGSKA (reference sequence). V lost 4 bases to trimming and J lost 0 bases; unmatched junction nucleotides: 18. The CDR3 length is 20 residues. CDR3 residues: CSANTPTSGSIRPSTDTQYF. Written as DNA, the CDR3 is TGCAGTGCTAACACCCCCACTAGCGGGAGTATTCGTCCTAGCACAGATACGCAGTATTTT.

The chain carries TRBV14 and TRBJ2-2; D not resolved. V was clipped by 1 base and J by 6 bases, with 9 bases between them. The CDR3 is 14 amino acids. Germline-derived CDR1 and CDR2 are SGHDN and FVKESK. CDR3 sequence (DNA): TGTGCCAGCAGCCAAGCTTATGGCTCCGGGGAGCTGTTTTTT. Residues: CASSQAYGSGELFF.

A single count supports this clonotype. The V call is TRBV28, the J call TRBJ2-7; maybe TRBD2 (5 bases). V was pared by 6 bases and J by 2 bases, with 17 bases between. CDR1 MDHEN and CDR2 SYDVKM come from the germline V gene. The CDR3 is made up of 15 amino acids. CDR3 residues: CASRLGQTGTYEQYF. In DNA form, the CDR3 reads TGTGCCAGCAGGCTCGGTCAGACGGGAACCTACGAGCAGTACTTC.

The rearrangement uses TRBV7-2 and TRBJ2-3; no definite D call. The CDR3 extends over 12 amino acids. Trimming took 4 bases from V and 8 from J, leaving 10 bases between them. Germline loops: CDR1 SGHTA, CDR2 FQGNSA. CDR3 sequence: CASSSPTGTQYF. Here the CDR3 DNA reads TGTGCCAGCAGCTCACCCACGGGTACGCAGTATTTT.

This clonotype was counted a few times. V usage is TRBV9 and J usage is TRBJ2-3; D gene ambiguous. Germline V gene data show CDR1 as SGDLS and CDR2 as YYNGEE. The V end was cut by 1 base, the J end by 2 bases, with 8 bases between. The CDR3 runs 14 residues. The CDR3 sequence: CASSVTLSTDTQYF. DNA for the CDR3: TGTGCCAGCAGCGTAACCCTCTCCACAGATACGCAGTATTTT.